A single sample is the source of the 16 T cell receptor beta chains below, sequenced in a study of regulatory T cells in long-lasting Graves disease. Combining iRepertoire HTBI primers with Arm-PCR of CDR3 regions, the authors built TCR beta libraries. TCRdb processed the multiplex PCR reads anew with MiXCR; each CDR3 protein has one entry. The sample records about 660,000 distinct CDR3 sequences, 25% to 35% being singletons. Time point: persistent/refractory GD, antithyroid drugs over 5 years with positive TRAb. The authors made the TCR library using RNA they extracted from PBMCs. The specimen comprised peripheral blood mononuclear cells (PBMCs), sampled when the disease was refractory, from a patient treated with antithyroid drugs. The receptors were sampled from a female donor with Graves disease.

This rearrangement joins TRBV20-1 to TRBJ2-3; the D gene is possibly TRBD2 (5 bases). The CDR3 is 16 residues long. V was trimmed by 4 bases and J by 2 bases, leaving 19 bases between them. The V gene's germline CDR1 is DFQATT and CDR2 SNEGSKA (reference sequence). CDR3 sequence (DNA): TGCAGTGCTAACCCCTATGGGAGTGGAGACACAGATACGCAGTATTTT. This codes for CSANPYGSGDTDTQYF.

The gene calls are TRBV2 and TRBJ1-2; TRBD1 matches at 7 bases. The CDR3 spans 16 residues. CDR1 is SNHLY, CDR2 FYNNEI, per germline. The ends lost 2 bases at V and 2 bases at J; junction bases unmatched: 8. The CDR3 region is CASSEQGGNSNYGYTF. The DNA of the CDR3 is TGTGCCAGCAGTGAACAGGGGGGGAACAGCAACTATGGCTACACCTTC.

This clonotype was observed a handful of times. This chain connects TRBV4-2 to TRBJ1-1; possible D gene TRBD1, 6 bases. CDR3 length equals 17 residues. Germline V CDR1 and CDR2: LGHNA, YNFKEQ. Trimming pared 0 bases from V and 1 base from J, leaving 15 bases between. CDR3 sequence (DNA): TGTGCCAGCAGCCAAGAAATGGGGGGGCGTACGAACACTGAAGCTTTCTTT. This encodes CASSQEMGGRTNTEAFF.

The chain's CDR3 is CSVEGLSAGNTGELFF. In nucleotides, the CDR3 is TGCAGCGTTGAAGGTCTGTCGGCGGGGAACACCGGGGAGCTGTTTTTT. The V gene is TRBV29-1, the J gene TRBJ2-2; perhaps TRBD2 as D (5 bases). CDR3 length: 16 amino acids. Trimming took 1 base from V and 1 from J, leaving 13 bases between them. Germline lookup yields CDR1 SQVTM and CDR2 ANQGSEA.

In its sample, this clonotype was seen a few times. The chain uses TRBV20-1 and TRBJ2-5; no definite D call. Germline CDR1 reads DFQATT; CDR2 reads SNEGSKA (reference sequence). CDR3 length equals 13 residues. V lost 3 bases and J 2 bases, leaving 10 bases between the germline ends. The CDR3 protein is CSASKAPQETQYF. CDR3 DNA sequence: TGCAGTGCTAGTAAGGCCCCTCAAGAGACCCAGTACTTC.

The chain has TRBV18 and TRBJ1-1; D may be TRBD1 (5 bases). The CDR3 loop spans 16 amino acids. Germline CDR1 and CDR2: KGHSH and LQKENI. V was clipped by 3 bases and J by 4 bases, with 18 bases between them. CDR3 amino acids: CASSPKVDMPITEAFF. The CDR3 nucleotides read TGTGCCAGCTCACCTAAGGTGGACATGCCGATCACTGAAGCTTTCTTT.

In this sample, this clonotype turned up a few times. CDR3 amino acids: CASSPHGRAEAFF. As DNA, the CDR3 is TGTGCCAGCAGCCCCCATGGTAGGGCTGAAGCTTTCTTT. The chain recombines TRBV14 with TRBJ1-1; D remains ambiguous. V was trimmed by 4 bases and J by 6 bases, leaving 12 bases between them. The CDR3 extends over 13 amino acids. Germline V gives CDR1 SGHDN, CDR2 FVKESK.

This clonotype was counted a few times. The chain carries TRBV28 and TRBJ1-5; D is undetermined. Germline-derived CDR1 and CDR2 are MDHEN and SYDVKM. V was clipped by 6 bases and J by 3 bases, with 12 bases between them. CDR3 size: 14 residues. CDR3 nucleotides: TGTGCCAGCAGCCCCGACGGAATCAATCAGCCCCAGCATTTT. Its translation is CASSPDGINQPQHF.

This clonotype was recorded many times. V usage is TRBV28 and J usage is TRBJ2-5; D remains ambiguous. Germline V gene lookup returns CDR1 MDHEN and CDR2 SYDVKM. V gave up 7 bases and J gave up 4 bases, with 19 bases separating them. CDR3 length equals 15 residues. The CDR3: CASTNYDKVIETQYF. CDR3 nucleotides: TGTGCCAGCACCAACTACGACAAGGTCATAGAGACCCAGTACTTC.

The chain carries TRBV29-1 and TRBJ1-2; 7 bases agree with TRBD1. CDR3 size: 13 residues. Trimming at V came to 5 bases and at J to 4 bases, leaving 7 bases not matched to a gene. Per the germline V gene, CDR1 is SQVTM and CDR2 is ANQGSEA. In DNA form, the CDR3 reads TGCAGCGTTCTACCGACAGGGAGCTATGGCTACACCTTC. Amino acids: CSVLPTGSYGYTF.

The chain links TRBV5-6 to TRBJ2-5, with TRBD1 matching 7 bases. The CDR3 totals 14 residues. V trimming: 1 base; J trimming: 5 bases; junction bases outside the gene matches: 5. The germline V gene encodes CDR1 SGHDT and CDR2 YYEEEE. The CDR3 sequence: CASSLKGAAETQYF. Written as DNA, the CDR3 is TGTGCCAGCAGCTTGAAGGGGGCGGCTGAGACCCAGTACTTC.

With respect to this clonotype: The junction differs from germline at one of its ends, possibly a read error. The chain is built from TRBV27 and TRBJ1-4; maybe TRBD1 (5 bases). There are 16 residues in the CDR3. Germline V gene sequence: CDR1 MNHEY, CDR2 SMNVEV (reference sequence). DNA for the CDR3: TGTGCCAGCAGTAGAAGACCGGGGGGAGGTAATGAAAACCTGTTTTTT. Protein: CASSRRPGGGNENLFF.

The chain has TRBV6-1 and TRBJ1-5, with D possibly matching TRBD1 (5 bases). V was trimmed by 4 bases and J by 0 bases, leaving 19 bases between them. From germline, CDR1 is MNHNS and CDR2 SASEGT. The CDR3 runs 18 residues. CDR3 in DNA: TGTGCCAGCAGTGCGACAGCTAAAATTGACTATAGCAATCAGCCCCAGCATTTT. It encodes CASSATAKIDYSNQPQHF.

This clonotype was observed once. The V and J genes are TRBV6-1 and TRBJ2-6, with D maybe TRBD1 (6 bases). CDR1 is MNHNS, CDR2 SASEGT, per germline. This CDR3 contains 15 residues. V gave up 6 bases and J gave up 12 bases, with 21 bases separating them. CDR3 protein: CASRDAGTRNSVLTF. CDR3 DNA: TGTGCCAGCAGAGACGCCGGGACACGGAATAGCGTCCTGACTTTC.

The rearrangement joins TRBV19 to TRBJ1-4, with D perhaps TRBD1 (5 bases). The CDR3 runs to 14 residues. Trimming removed 7 bases from V and 0 bases from J, with 9 bases in between. Germline V lookup: CDR1 LNHDA, CDR2 SQIVND (reference sequence). The CDR3 region has the DNA TGTGCCAGTATCGACAGAGCAACTAATGAAAAACTGTTTTTT. Protein product: CASIDRATNEKLFF.

V usage is TRBV30 and J usage is TRBJ1-1, with 7 bases matching TRBD1. Trimming took 2 bases from V and 0 from J; bases not matched to a gene: 3. The CDR3 consists of 14 residues. Germline-derived CDR1 and CDR2 are GTSNPN and SVGIG (reference sequence). This chain's CDR3 is CAWSKGALNTEAFF. For the CDR3, the DNA is TGTGCCTGGAGTAAGGGGGCCCTGAACACTGAAGCTTTCTTT.